This entry features one T cell receptor beta chain sequence. Clones were read by immunoSEQ multiplex PCR, and TCRdb kept only the in-frame ones, dropping some. The table has about 350,000 clones, roughly 91% seen once. The treatment was: 19 received Ad26.COV2.S at low or high dose, single or two shots; about 5 received placebo; per-sample allocation not given. Collection of samples fell on day 63 after the first vaccine or placebo injection. CDR1 and CDR2 from the germline V gene are ENHRY and SYGVKD. J gave up 6 bases and V 4 bases, and 5 bases lay outside the gene matches. The CDR3 contains 14 residues. The source of the sample is a study of Ad26.COV2.S vaccination and SARS-CoV-2 variants.

This chain links TRBV10-3 with TRBJ1-1, with 10 nucleotides matching TRBD1. The receptor was derived from a person between 18 and 65 years old who received the Ad26.COV2.S COVID-19 vaccine or a placebo. Source: peripheral blood, taken in a trial of Ad26.COV2.S vaccine versus placebo. The CDR3 DNA reads TGTGCCATCAGTGCCGGACAGGGGGACGCTGAAGCTTTCTTT. The encoded protein is CAISAGQGDAEAFF.